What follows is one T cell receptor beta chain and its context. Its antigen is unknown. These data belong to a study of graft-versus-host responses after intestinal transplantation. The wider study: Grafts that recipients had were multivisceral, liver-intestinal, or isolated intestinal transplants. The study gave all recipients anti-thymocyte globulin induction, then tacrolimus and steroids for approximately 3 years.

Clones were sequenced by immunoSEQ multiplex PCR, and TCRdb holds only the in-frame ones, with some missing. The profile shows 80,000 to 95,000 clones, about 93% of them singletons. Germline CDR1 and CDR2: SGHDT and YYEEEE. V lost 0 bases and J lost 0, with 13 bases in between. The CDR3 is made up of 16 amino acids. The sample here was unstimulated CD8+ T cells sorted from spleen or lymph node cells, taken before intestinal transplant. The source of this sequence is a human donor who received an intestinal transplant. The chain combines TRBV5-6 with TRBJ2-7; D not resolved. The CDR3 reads CASSLDSGSSSYEQYF. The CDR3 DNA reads TGTGCCAGCAGCTTGGATTCCGGTAGCAGCTCCTACGAGCAGTACTTC.